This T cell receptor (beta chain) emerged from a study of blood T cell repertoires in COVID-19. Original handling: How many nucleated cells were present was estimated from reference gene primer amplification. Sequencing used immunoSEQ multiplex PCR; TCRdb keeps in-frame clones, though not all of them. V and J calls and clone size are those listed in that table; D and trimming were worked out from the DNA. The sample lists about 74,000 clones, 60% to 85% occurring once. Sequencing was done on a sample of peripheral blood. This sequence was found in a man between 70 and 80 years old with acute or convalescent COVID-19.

This CDR3 is CASSEARVREQYF. The CDR3 bases are TGTGCCAGCAGTGAAGCCAGGGTGAGGGAGCAGTACTTC. This sequence joins TRBV2 and TRBJ2-7, with D tentatively TRBD1 (5 bases). Germline V lookup: CDR1 SNHLY, CDR2 FYNNEI. V shed 0 bases and J shed 7 bases, with 10 bases lying between them. This CDR3 contains 13 residues.